This T cell receptor (beta chain) was found in a study of spatial heterogeneity in lung cancer. TCRdb reprocessed the 5' RACE reads via MiXCR and lists one record per CDR3 protein. The sample comprises 45,000 or so distinct CDR3 sequences, approximately 7.6% of which are singletons, and about 13% rests with the top ten. V lost 4 bases to trimming and J lost 6 bases; unmatched junction nucleotides: 8. The CDR3 is 15 residues long. Germline lookup yields CDR1 SGHRS and CDR2 YFSETQ. Time point defined: sample taken at primary tumor resection. Whole RNA, which was extracted from tumor, nontumor lung tissue or frozen PBMC, was sequenced without any cell sorting.

The sample here was PBMCs, taken at surgery. The rearrangement uses TRBV5-1 and TRBJ1-4; TRBD1 agrees at 8 bases. This TCR came from a female donor with early-stage non-small cell lung cancer. DNA of the CDR3: TGCGCCAGCAGCCCGGAAGGACAGGGCTATGAAAAACTGTTTTTT. Protein: CASSPEGQGYEKLFF.